This TCR beta chain was identified during a study of Graves' ophthalmopathy and Graves' hyperthyroidism. Ages of hyperthyroidism patients ran from 18 to 65, and their diagnoses were new, under 2 months' duration. RNA transcripts yielded amplified TCR beta CDR3 regions. Second-round multiplex PCR followed a first-round RT-PCR using HTBI primers. TCRdb re-called the multiplex PCR reads through MiXCR, storing one row per CDR3 protein. Here the sample spans 600,000 to 650,000 distinct CDR3 sequences, roughly 20% being singletons. Germline V lookup: CDR1 PRHDT, CDR2 FYEKMQ (reference sequence). The CDR3 extends over 13 amino acids. V dropped 5 bases and J dropped 5 bases, with 12 bases sitting between them. In its sample, this clonotype was seen many times.

The receptor comes from a woman under 30 with stable Graves' hyperthyroidism. Some clones in this sample may be carry-over from other donors' samples. What was sequenced was peripheral blood. The chain employs TRBV13 and TRBJ2-5; a possible D gene is TRBD2 (5 bases). The CDR3 reads CASSARLRETQYF. DNA of the CDR3: TGTGCCAGCAGCGCGAGACTACGGGAGACCCAGTACTTC. The variable domain in full, with the rest retrieved from reference TRBV13 and TRBJ2-5, is AAGVIQSPRHLIKEKRETATLKCYPIPRHDTVYWYQQGPGQDPQFLISFYEKMQSDKGSIPDRFSAQQFSDYHSELNMSSLELGDSALYFCASSARLRETQYFGPGTRLLVL.